This paragraph covers one T cell receptor (beta chain) sequence. Antigen unknown. The sample comes from a study of follicular helper T cells after annual influenza vaccination. Study in general: For some subjects, blood spans the 2013-2014, 2014-2015 and 2015-2016 annual vaccinations. Study findings and constraints: Yearly vaccinations repeatedly recalled conserved clonotypes in ICOS+CD38+ cTfh.

From germline, CDR1 is SQVTM and CDR2 ANQGSEA. Trimming took 0 bases from V and 2 from J, leaving 11 bases between them. This CDR3 is built from 14 residues. Sequencing of TCRB used Survey level resolution. Generated by immunoSEQ multiplex PCR, the TCRdb table keeps only in-frame clones and is missing some. The sample has 9,000 or so clones; about 83% are singletons. The time point was: 2013-2014 season, 7 days after vaccination. The sequence was collected from an adult who received the influenza vaccine. This sample comprised CXCR5+ CD38- circulating T follicular helper cells from blood, obtained 7 days after influenza vaccination. Subset of the sample: circulating Tfh, non-naive CD4+CXCR5+PD-1+ (ICOS+CD38+ or ICOS-CD38-). The chain combines TRBV29-1 with TRBJ2-7; no reliable D call. CDR3 sequence reads: CSVEDKWPPYEQYF. CDR3 DNA sequence: TGCAGCGTTGAAGATAAGTGGCCCCCCTACGAGCAGTACTTC.